This T cell receptor beta chain is drawn from a study of circulating CD8 cells and anti-PD-1 response in melanoma (dated by TCRdb to about 2020). With respect to the entire study: Nivolumab was given to patients intravenously at 3 mg/kg every 2 weeks. Patients with complete or partial responses were classified as responders; those with stable or progressive disease (RECIST v1.1) as non-responders. Of the roughly 13 patients in the melanoma cohort, anti-PD-1 was received as first-line therapy by seven patients, and prior targeted therapy or immunotherapy had been received by six patients. The TCR repertoire analysis included 11 melanoma patients, of whom 7 were non-responders and 4 were responders. PD-1 on on-treatment samples was detected using a biotinylated anti-human IgG4 antibody. General study outcomes and caveats: Between subsets, repertoires were largely private, with fewer than 8% of TRB clonotypes shared at M1, and the highest sharing was seen between DPOS and TIGIT. Diversity was greatest in the DNEG repertoire, PD-1 and DPOS had similar and higher clonality, and TIGIT repertoires had the lowest diversity. Both treatment-naive and previously treated patients were included in the cohort, and this mixing was noted by the authors as something that could influence results. Because tumor material was not accessible, tumor reactivity was instead assessed by peptide assays on expanded sorted subsets. Because material was limited, most experiments were generally run without replicates. The published TCR repertoire comparisons used only baseline and M1 samples from a small cohort with few responders.

This clonotype is regarded as medium-sized (0.01 to 0.1%). Its target antigen remains unknown. The input lacks base qualities; no much larger clone sits a single base away. TCRdb shows the sequencer as NextSeq 500. Starting from approximately 15 ng of total RNA, TCR libraries were made with the QIAseq Immune Repertoire RNA Library Kit, Human TCR Panel. The TCR libraries were sequenced on an Illumina NextSeq using a Mid Output V2 kit and asymmetric 261x41 paired-end reads. Every TCR library was diluted down to around 4 nM, then pooled, denatured and loaded at approximately 0.99 pM. As for how the authors treated the data: Processing of the TCR FASTQ files took place in the QIAGEN GeneGlobe Data Analysis Center, and downstream analysis was done in R 3.5.2. To get clonality, Shannon entropy was normalized by the log of the number of unique productive sequences and the result was subtracted from one. Within each subset, Fisher exact tests at 5% FDR identified TRA or TRB clonotypes differing in abundance between baseline and M1. Differentially abundant clonotypes were categorized as emerging, expanding, contracting or non-expanding/contracting. Repertoire overlap between patients was measured with Morisita's overlap index. The public reads were run again by TCRdb, first through fastp at Q25 and then through MiXCR, and only productive beta chains were kept. Records with the same CDR3 protein are collapsed into one entry carrying the most frequent genes and DNA. The V and J calls here are based on TCRdb, not the publication. A total of a few hundred distinct CDR3 sequences appear in this sample, around 5.9% of them only once. Clones ranked in the top ten supply roughly 23% of the sample.

Using a BD FACSAria II cell sorter, four subsets defined by PD-1 and/or TIGIT were sorted out of live CD3+CD8+TCRalphabeta+ cells. To characterize relevance to anti-PD-1 therapy response, circulating CD8 T cells were sorted into four subsets based on PD-1 and TIGIT expression. From each sorted CD8 T-cell subset, both TCR alpha and TCR beta chains were sequenced. Peripheral blood was collected before the first anti-PD-1 injection, after two injections and after four injections. Ficoll gradient centrifugation was used to isolate PBMCs immediately. Until use, PBMCs were cryopreserved in liquid nitrogen in RPMI containing roughly 20% FCS and roughly 10% DMSO. After thawing, PBMCs were stained with a viability dye plus antibodies against CD3, CD8alpha, TCRalphabeta, PD-1 and TIGIT. The RNeasy Kit was used to extract total RNA, and all samples had a RIN greater than 7. The CDR3 sequence holds 13 residues, the cysteine and phenylalanine included. Of all the DNA, just the CDR3 is kept, 39 bases in frame from base 1. In the germline V gene, CDR1 corresponds to SNHLY and CDR2 to FYNNEI. Relative to germline, V is 6 bases shorter and J is 0 bases shorter, with 8 bases between their ends.

The rearranged chain carries TRBV2 and TRBJ2-5; the D segment could be TRBD1, given 5 matching bases. The sequence was obtained from a human donor with melanoma. The material was CD8+ T cells from PBMCs, obtained at baseline or after one month of anti-PD-1 therapy (not recorded which). The DNA sequence is given as TGTGCCAGCAGGGGGCCCGACCAAGAGACCCAGTACTTC. The resulting protein is CASRGPDQETQYF.